This T cell receptor beta chain was sequenced in a study of blood T cell repertoires in COVID-19. Study information: The study drew acute and convalescent COVID-19 samples from the United States, Italy and Spain.

Methods used by the authors: Nucleated cell number was recorded as an estimate derived from reference gene primer amplification. Data came from immunoSEQ multiplex PCR; TCRdb stores just in-frame clones and leaves some out. That table gives V, J and clone size, and the DNA gave D and trimming. The sample lists some 170,000 clones, more than 75% seen once, with over 7.5% in the top ten. The V gene end was trimmed by 2 bases and the J gene end by 5 bases; junction bases not matched to a gene: 1. This CDR3 comprises 14 residues. The germline V gene has CDR1 LNHDA and CDR2 SQIVND (reference sequence). The sequenced material came from peripheral blood. The sequence was obtained from a woman between 65 and 79 years old with acute or convalescent COVID-19. The chain uses TRBV19 and TRBJ2-3; the match to TRBD2 covers 10 bases. The CDR3 spells CASSIRTSGDTQYF. Here the CDR3 DNA reads TGTGCCAGTAGTATAAGGACTAGCGGAGATACGCAGTATTTT.